This is a list of T cell receptor beta chains from one sample in a study of blood T cell repertoires in COVID-19. Measured with immunoSEQ multiplex PCR; TCRdb has only the in-frame clones, and not every one. The sample shows over 350,000 clones, around 89% of them seen only once. The sample consisted of PBMCs or T cells enriched from blood (not recorded which). The receptors here all came from a woman under 30 who had recovered from COVID-19. Each CDR3 is given with its conserved first and last residue. A D gene is named only where the DNA matches it firmly. Some rows have no size entry. The others give once, few or many, or a class for an expanded clone.

j_gene | v_gene | abundance | d_gene | CDR3nt | CDR3aa
TRBJ1-5 | TRBV27 | NA | NA | TGTGCCAGCTCTACTTCGAATCAGCCCCAGCATTTT | CASSTSNQPQHF
TRBJ1-2 | TRBV5-1 | NA | TRBD1 | TGCGCCAGCAGCTTGGGTGGGACAGGGGGCAACTATGGCTACACCTTC | CASSLGGTGGNYGYTF
TRBJ2-5 | TRBV11-2 | once | TRBD2 | TGTGCCAGCAGCTTAGTAAGCGGGGGGGCCGTAGAGACCCAGTACTTC | CASSLVSGGAVETQYF
TRBJ2-1 | TRBV7-2 | NA | TRBD1 | TGTGCCAGCAGCTCAGATCTAATCACCAGGGACAGGGTGCATGAGCAGTTCTTC | CASSSDLITRDRVHEQFF
TRBJ2-3 | TRBV30 | NA | TRBD2 | TGTGCCTGGAGTGTAGCGGGGGGCACAGATACGCAGTATTTT | CAWSVAGGTDTQYF
TRBJ2-3 | TRBV10-3 | NA | TRBD2 | TGTGCCGTGGGACTAGCGGATTACACAGATACGCAGTATTTT | CAVGLADYTDTQYF
TRBJ1-4 | TRBV4-3 | NA | NA | TGCGCCAGCAGCCAGGAGAGTAATGAAAAACTGTTTTTT | CASSQESNEKLFF
TRBJ2-3 | TRBV25-1 | NA | NA | TGTGCCAGCAGTGAATTAAGAGGATTTACAGATACGCAGTATTTT | CASSELRGFTDTQYF
TRBJ1-1 | TRBV25-1 | NA | NA | TGTGCCAGCAGTGCAGGGGTGGGCGACAGGGCTTTCTTT | CASSAGVGDRAFF
TRBJ1-4 | TRBV10-3 | NA | NA | TGTGCCATCAGTGAGGGTACAGGGCAGAAAAAACTGTTTTTT | CAISEGTGQKKLFF
TRBJ2-3 | TRBV7-3 | once | NA | TGTGCCAGCAGCTTAACCCACAGGGACGGGACAGATACGCAGTATTTT | CASSLTHRDGTDTQYF
TRBJ1-2 | TRBV19 | NA | NA | TGTGCCAGTAGTCCTGGACAGCGGTGGATGGGTTATGGCTACACCTTC | CASSPGQRWMGYGYTF
TRBJ1-1 | TRBV21-1 | NA | NA | TGTGCCAGCAGCTTCCATTGGGCCACAACTGAAGCTTTCTTT | CASSFHWATTEAFF
TRBJ1-2 | TRBV14 | NA | TRBD1 | TGTGCCAGCAGCCAAGCCCGACAGGGAGGTGGCTACACCTTC | CASSQARQGGGYTF
TRBJ1-6 | TRBV7-9 | NA | TRBD1 | TGTGCCAGCAGCTCCGGACAGGGGGCGACTTCACCCCTCCACTTT | CASSSGQGATSPLHF